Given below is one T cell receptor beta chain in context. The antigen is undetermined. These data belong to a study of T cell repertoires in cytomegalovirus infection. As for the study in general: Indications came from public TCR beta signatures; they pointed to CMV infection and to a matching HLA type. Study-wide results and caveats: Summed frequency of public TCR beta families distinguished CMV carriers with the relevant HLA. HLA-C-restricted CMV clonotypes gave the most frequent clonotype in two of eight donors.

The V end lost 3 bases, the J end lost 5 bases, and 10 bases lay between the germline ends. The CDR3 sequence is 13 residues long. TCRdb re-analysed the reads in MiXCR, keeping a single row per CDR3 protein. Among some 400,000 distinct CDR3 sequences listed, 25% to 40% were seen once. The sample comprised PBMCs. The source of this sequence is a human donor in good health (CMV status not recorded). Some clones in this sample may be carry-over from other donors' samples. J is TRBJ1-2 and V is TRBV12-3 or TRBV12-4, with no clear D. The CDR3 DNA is TGTGCCAGCAGTTTTGTCACGGATTATGGCTACACCTTC. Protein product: CASSFVTDYGYTF.